This record covers a single T cell receptor beta chain. This clonotype was seen ten or more times. The antigen it recognizes is unknown. Base-call qualities are not available, and no considerably larger clone is one nucleotide away. The data belong to a study of T cells in Graves' hyperthyroidism and ophthalmopathy (dated by TCRdb to the late 2010s). About the full investigation: Peripheral blood was sampled at the time of initial diagnosis, prior to any treatment. Whether ophthalmopathy could be predicted prospectively was tested in an independent validation cohort made up of 18 to 20 hyperthyroidism patients plus 17 patients who later progressed to ophthalmopathy. To identify distinguishing TCR V-J signatures, a discovery cohort of about a hundred patients was used, comprising approximately 40 with Graves' ophthalmopathy and around 57 with stable Graves' hyperthyroidism. The paper reports TCR Vbeta CDR3 sequencing of some 140 peripheral blood samples: approximately 43 ophthalmopathy, some 80 hyperthyroidism and roughly 17 progressor patients. In several Graves' hyperthyroidism patients, the study also compared T-cell repertoires from thyroid tissue with T-cell repertoires from blood. For training and testing, the 100 or so patients in the discovery cohort were randomly divided in a 7:3 ratio. Once sampling was done, hyperthyroidism patients were given methimazole at a starting dose of 30 mg daily, whereas ophthalmopathy patients were given high-dose intravenous methylprednisolone. Points the paper makes about the study in general: In cross-validation, a model built on a 13 V-J signature told ophthalmopathy apart from stable hyperthyroidism with about 90% sensitivity and around 83% specificity, and in testing the same model reached 80%/75%. Most expanded thyroid clonotypes (frequency above 0.001) were also found in blood, which suggests that blood repertoires may mirror thyroid immune responses. During validation, the model predicted progression to ophthalmopathy a median of roughly six months ahead of onset, with 60% to 71% sensitivity and around 72% specificity. No statistical method was used to set the sample size in advance, and investigators knew the group allocation.

The TCR beta CDR3 regions were amplified from the RNA transcripts. A first-round RT-PCR of the TCR CDR3 used the HTBI primer set with the Qiagen OneStep RT-PCR kit. The libraries were constructed in a second round of multiplex PCR and then size-selected and purified. The libraries were sequenced on an Illumina HiSeq2000 using paired-end 100 bp reads. As for the authors' bioinformatics: Raw data were processed with SOAPnuke, discarding reads with adapters, uncalled bases, mean Phred below 15, or no exact constant-primer or identifier match. COPE v1.2.5 was used to merge high-quality paired reads, and clonotypes were defined as unique nucleotide sequences. Clonotypes were aligned to IMGT TRBV, TRBD and TRBJ reference segments using MiTCR v1.1. Only V-J combinations with frequency above 0.0001, covering about 99% of repertoires, were analysed. The TCS score was defined as F50 (clonal expansion) divided by E x V (chaos), with BLOSUM62-based TCRdist calculated between CDR3 peptides within each V-J. Welch's t-statistics and random forest reduced around 520 V-J features to some 14, which were used in a naive Bayes classifier (R e1071). TCRdb reprocessing: public reads trimmed at Q25 with fastp, clones called with MiXCR, in-frame beta chains kept. Rows are unified per CDR3 protein, each entry keeping the most common DNA and genes. TCRdb's processing, not the authors', yielded these V and J calls. Recorded for this sample are about 520,000 distinct CDR3 sequences; around a quarter of them occurred a single time. The ten largest clones add up to approximately 11% of the sample.

Moderately to severely active disease, a Clinical Activity Score of at least 3, a NOSPECS grade of at least 4, and a duration under 3 months were present in ophthalmopathy patients. Any patient with an uncontrolled infection, another autoimmune disease, pregnancy or lactation was excluded. Clinical symptoms, serum thyroxine and TRAb, thyroid ultrasound, and orbital computed tomography formed the basis for the diagnoses. PBMCs were separated from roughly 9.6 ml of fresh peripheral blood using Ficoll-Paque density gradient centrifugation. Total RNA was extracted with Trizol reagent, and quality was checked on an Agilent 2100 Bioanalyzer. Sequenced: blood. This clonotype was sampled from a woman under 40 with Graves' ophthalmopathy.

The DNA sequence reads TGTGCCAGCAGTGCAAACATTCAGTACTTC. The resulting protein is CASSANIQYF. The receptor chain draws on TRBV12-3 or TRBV12-4 and TRBJ2-4; there is no confident call for the D gene. V drops 5 bases and J drops 6 bases, leaving 2 bases in between. CDR3 length: 10 amino acids, cysteine to phenylalanine. Left in the record is the CDR3 DNA by itself, 30 bases read in frame from the first base.